Listed below are T cell receptor beta chains from one sample, sequenced in a study of OX40 agonist ivuxolimab in advanced cancers. The repertoire was sequenced with immunoSEQ multiplex PCR; TCRdb's copy has only in-frame clones and lacks some. Of under 65,000 clones detected, less than 90% appear once; the ten largest clones hold around 0.73%. The specimen comprised CD4+ or CD8+ T cells sorted from blood, sampled in a trial of the OX40 agonist ivuxolimab. The receptors shown here come from an adult with an advanced solid tumor such as melanoma, head and neck, liver or kidney cancer. The conserved cysteine and the conserved F or W are not part of the CDR3 here.

v_call: TRBV7-2
j_call: TRBJ2-3
cdr3_aa: ASSLAGQRTDTQY

v_call: TRBV30
j_call: TRBJ1-4
cdr3_aa: AWLVEEKLF

v_call: TRBV19
j_call: TRBJ2-7
cdr3_aa: ASTMGQGDEQY

v_call: TRBV30
j_call: TRBJ1-5
cdr3_aa: AWSGRDNQPQH

v_call: TRBV15
j_call: TRBJ1-4
cdr3_aa: ATSRDAGTGEKLF

v_call: TRBV27
j_call: TRBJ1-2
cdr3_aa: ASSPLDREGYGGYT

v_call: TRBV6-1
j_call: TRBJ2-7
cdr3_aa: ASSDSLAGERGEQY

v_call: TRBV19
j_call: TRBJ2-2
cdr3_aa: ASRQPSNTGELF

v_call: TRBV18
j_call: TRBJ2-7
cdr3_aa: ASSPSGGYEQY

v_call: TRBV7-2
j_call: TRBJ1-6
cdr3_aa: ASSFRQGNSPLH

v_call: TRBV19
j_call: TRBJ2-7
cdr3_aa: ASSNSGREYEQY

v_call: TRBV18
j_call: TRBJ2-7
cdr3_aa: ASSPASGSSYEQY

v_call: TRBV4-3
j_call: TRBJ1-4
cdr3_aa: ASSHVTGQGNEKLF

v_call: TRBV18
j_call: TRBJ2-7
cdr3_aa: ASSRGTSGSFYEQY

v_call: TRBV5-1
j_call: TRBJ1-3
cdr3_aa: ASSSQGSGNTIY

v_call: TRBV2
j_call: TRBJ1-1
cdr3_aa: ASSGDRNTEAF

v_call: TRBV19
j_call: TRBJ1-2
cdr3_aa: ASSKGPSNYGYT